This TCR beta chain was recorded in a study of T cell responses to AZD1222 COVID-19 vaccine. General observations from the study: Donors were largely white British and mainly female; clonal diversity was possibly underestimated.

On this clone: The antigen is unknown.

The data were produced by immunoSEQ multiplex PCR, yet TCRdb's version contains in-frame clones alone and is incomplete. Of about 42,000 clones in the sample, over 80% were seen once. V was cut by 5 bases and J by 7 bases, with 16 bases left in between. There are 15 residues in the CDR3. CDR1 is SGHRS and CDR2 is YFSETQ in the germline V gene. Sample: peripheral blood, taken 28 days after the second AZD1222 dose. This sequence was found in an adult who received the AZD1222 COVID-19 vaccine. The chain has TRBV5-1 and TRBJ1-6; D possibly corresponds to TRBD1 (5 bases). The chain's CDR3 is CASRGGADPNSPLHF. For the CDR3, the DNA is TGCGCCAGCAGGGGAGGGGCAGATCCGAATTCACCCCTCCACTTT. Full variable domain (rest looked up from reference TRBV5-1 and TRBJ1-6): KAGVTQTPRYLIKTRGQQVTLSCSPISGHRSVSWYQQTPGQGLQFLFEYFSETQRNKGNFPGRFSGRQFSNSRSEMNVSTLELGDSALYLCASRGGADPNSPLHFGNGTRLTVT.